This passage covers 9 T cell receptor beta chains from one sample sequenced in a study of cytomegalovirus exposure and HLA in healthy donors. It was with 60 Vbeta and 13 Jbeta primers that the PCR ran. Sequencing used immunoSEQ multiplex PCR; TCRdb keeps in-frame clones, though not all of them. The sample records over 150,000 clones, about four fifths being singletons. The sample taken for sequencing was PBMCs. These receptor sequences come from a man aged 25 to 40 in good health and CMV-seropositive.

The CDR3 DNA reads TGCGCCAGCAGCTTGGCCCTAGCGGGGGGCCAAGAGACCCAGTACTTC. Translating gives CASSLALAGGQETQYF. The chain has TRBV5-1 and TRBJ2-5, with TRBD2 identical over 11 bases. Germline V gene lookup returns CDR1 SGHRS and CDR2 YFSETQ. There are 16 residues in the CDR3. The J segment lost 1 base and the V segment lost 0 bases, leaving 2 bases of the junction unmatched.

The chain employs TRBV7-2 and TRBJ1-2, with TRBD1 identical over 7 bases. Germline CDR1 is SGHTA and CDR2 is FQGNSA. The CDR3 is 14 amino acids. V shed 6 bases, J shed 8 bases, and the junction held 12 bases outside the gene matches. The CDR3 DNA sequence: TGTGCCAGCAGACATCCTACAGGGGCGTCCGGCTACACCTTC. It encodes CASRHPTGASGYTF.

This clone was recorded a few times. This chain joins TRBV4-2 and TRBJ1-1, with TRBD1 matching over 7 bases. There are 15 residues in the CDR3. The germline gives CDR1 LGHNA, CDR2 YNFKEQ. The V segment lost 1 base and the J segment 7 bases; nucleotides outside the gene matches: 9. CDR3 in DNA: TGTGCCAGCAGCCAAGGACAGGGTGGGCCCCATGAAGCTTTCTTT. This codes for CASSQGQGGPHEAFF.

V is TRBV7-2 and J is TRBJ1-5; 11 bases map to TRBD1. Germline lookup yields CDR1 SGHTA and CDR2 FQGNSA. V lost 5 bases, J lost 1 base, and 10 bases stayed unmatched. The CDR3 is 18 amino acids. CDR3 nucleotide sequence: TGTGCCAGCAGCCTTCGGACAGGGGGCGGTATGAGCAATCAGCCCCAGCATTTT. This translates into CASSLRTGGGMSNQPQHF.

The chain has TRBV6-5 and TRBJ2-2, with TRBD2 as a possible D gene (7 bases). This CDR3 is 16 amino acids long. CDR1 and CDR2 from the germline V gene are MNHEY and SVGAGI. The germline V and J ends were trimmed by 4 bases and 5 bases, with 17 bases remaining between them. The chain's CDR3 is CASSSLQGGGTGELFF. In DNA form, the CDR3 reads TGTGCCAGCAGTTCCTTACAGGGAGGGGGAACCGGGGAGCTGTTTTTT.

This sequence joins TRBV1 and TRBJ1-2; the table's TRBD1 call for D was not verified on the DNA. TRBV1 is designated a pseudogene. The CDR3 contains 16 residues. The CDR3 coding sequence is TGCACCAGCAGGACAGACAGGAGCCTATTATCCTATGGCTACACCTTC. Protein: CTSRTDRSLLSYGYTF.

The chain joins TRBV9 to TRBJ1-2; D is uncertain. Trimming removed 0 bases at V and 4 bases at J, with 10 bases between. The CDR3 is 14 residues long. The germline CDR1 and CDR2 sequences are SGDLS and YYNGEE. CDR3 sequence (DNA): TGTGCCAGCAGCGTAGTTGAGGGCACCTATGGCTACACCTTC. Its translation: CASSVVEGTYGYTF.

This rearrangement joins TRBV2 to TRBJ1-2, with TRBD1 identical over 12 bases. After removal of 6 bases from V and 7 bases from J, the junction contained 3 bases not matched to a gene. CDR3 length: 13 amino acids. Germline V gene data show CDR1 as SNHLY and CDR2 as FYNNEI. The chain's CDR3 is CASRGQGAFGYTF. CDR3 bases: TGTGCCAGCAGGGGACAGGGGGCTTTTGGCTACACCTTC.

The J gene is TRBJ2-2, the V gene TRBV27, with 11 bases fitting TRBD2. CDR1 MNHEY and CDR2 SMNVEV come from the germline V gene (reference sequence). J gave up 1 base and V 6 bases, and 4 bases lay outside the gene matches. The CDR3 loop spans 16 amino acids. Here the CDR3 DNA reads TGTGCCAGCAGGAGCGGACTAGCGGGGAACACCGGGGAGCTGTTTTTT. It encodes CASRSGLAGNTGELFF.